The 21 T cell receptor beta chains reported below all come from one sample, sequenced in a study of blood T cells in healthy people across ages. Together with a sample-barcoded 5' primer, a J-beta primer mix was included in a second PCR lasting roughly 7 to 11 cycles. Using its own MiXCR run on the 5' RACE reads, TCRdb lists one record per CDR3 protein. The sample consists of hundreds of thousands of distinct CDR3 sequences, under 25% of them appearing once. Sequencing was performed on blood. Receptor source: a man in his 70s in good health.

The CDR3 spells CATSPSPISSQKGSYEQYF. The DNA of the CDR3 is TGTGCCACCAGTCCCTCCCCGATTAGCTCCCAGAAGGGATCCTACGAGCAGTACTTC. J is TRBJ2-7 and V is TRBV24-1; D is undetermined. V shed 6 bases and J shed 1 base, with 27 bases lying between them. The CDR3 runs 19 residues. Germline V gene lookup returns CDR1 KGHDR and CDR2 SFDVKD.

With regard to this clonotype: One end of the junction varies from germline; a read error may be responsible. The chain employs TRBV29-1 and TRBJ2-5, with no clear D. The J call could be wrong; TRBJ2-1 is a better fit for the DNA end. CDR1 is SQVTM and CDR2 is ANQGSEA in the germline V gene. This CDR3 spans 12 amino acids. The CDR3, as DNA: TGCAGCGTGGAAGATCCTGGAGAGACCCAGTTCTTC. As protein: CSVEDPGETQFF.

This clonotype came up many times. This chain uses TRBV3-1 with TRBJ1-4, with a possible D match to TRBD1 (5 bases). The CDR3 consists of 13 residues. Germline CDR1 reads LGHDT; CDR2 reads YNNKEL (reference sequence). V lost 6 bases, J lost 8 bases, and 13 bases lay in between. In nucleotides, the CDR3 is TGTGCCAGCAGTCAGGGAAGGAGGGAAAAACTGTTTTTT. As protein: CASSQGRREKLFF.

This chain links TRBV6-6 with TRBJ2-1; tentatively, D is TRBD2 (5 bases). The J call may be mistaken, given a closer DNA end match to TRBJ2-7. The CDR3 consists of 12 residues. Germline-derived CDR1 and CDR2 are MNHNY and SVGAGI (reference sequence). The CDR3 sequence is CASGGEAYEQYF. The CDR3 bases are TGTGCCAGCGGAGGCGAGGCCTACGAGCAGTACTTC.

The chain recombines TRBV20-1 with TRBJ2-1, with 12 bases identical to TRBD2. Losses at the gene ends were 5 bases for V and 8 bases for J; bases not matched to a gene: 13. Germline V lookup: CDR1 DFQATT, CDR2 SNEGSKA (reference sequence). This CDR3 region has 16 residues. CDR3 residues: CSAPGGLAGGPYEQFF. In nucleotides, the CDR3 is TGCAGTGCTCCCGGGGGGCTAGCGGGAGGGCCATATGAGCAGTTCTTC.

This clonotype has only a few counts. The CDR3 sequence: CASSEPLAGRNEQFF. CDR3 nucleotides: TGTGCCAGCAGTGAACCACTAGCGGGGCGCAATGAGCAGTTCTTC. This chain uses TRBV25-1 with TRBJ2-1; 10 bases map to TRBD2. CDR3 length: 15 amino acids. Germline trimming cut 2 bases from V and 6 bases from J; bases unmatched to any gene: 4. CDR1 and CDR2 (germline): MGHDK, SYGVNS.

This clonotype was seen only a few times. This chain joins TRBV20-1 and TRBJ1-5, with D hard to call. V was trimmed by 6 bases and J by 5 bases, leaving 8 bases between them. This CDR3 contains 11 residues. The V gene's germline CDR1 is DFQATT and CDR2 SNEGSKA (reference sequence). The CDR3 nucleotides are TGCAGTGCGCAGATGGATCAGCCCCAGCATTTT. Protein product: CSAQMDQPQHF.

There are many counts of this clonotype. The gene calls are TRBV20-1 and TRBJ2-5; D gene unclear. Looked up from germline, CDR1 is DFQATT and CDR2 is SNEGSKA (reference sequence). CDR3 size: 16 residues. V lost 0 bases and J lost 0, with 14 bases in between. In DNA, the CDR3 is TGCAGTGCTAGAGATCGACCCACCTACAACCAAGAGACCCAGTACTTC. Residues: CSARDRPTYNQETQYF.

The genes are TRBV7-2 and TRBJ2-2; unclear D gene. Germline lookup yields CDR1 SGHTA and CDR2 FQGNSA. The CDR3 is 17 residues long. Between the trimmed V and J ends, which lost 0 bases and 4 bases, there was a span of 15 bases. The CDR3 reads CASSLAMGSKSTGELFF. The CDR3 DNA reads as TGTGCCAGCAGCTTAGCAATGGGTTCGAAAAGCACCGGGGAGCTGTTTTTT. Together with reference TRBV7-2 and TRBJ2-2, the CDR3 gives the full variable domain: GAGVSQSPSNKVTEKGKDVELRCDPISGHTALYWYRQSLGQGLEFLIYFQGNSAPDKSGLPSDRFSAERTGGSVSTLTIQRTQQEDSAVYLCASSLAMGSKSTGELFFGEGSRLTVL.

This clonotype turned up a few times. This chain links TRBV28 with TRBJ2-5; D uncertain. The J call may be faulty, since TRBJ2-1 better matches the DNA end. This CDR3 spans 12 amino acids. CDR1 MDHEN and CDR2 SYDVKM come from the germline V gene. In nucleotides, the CDR3 is TGTGCCAGCAGTCCCCGACAACAACAGCAGTTCTTC. This translates into CASSPRQQQQFF.

This clonotype was counted many times. The V and J genes are TRBV28 and TRBJ2-2, with D perhaps given as TRBD1 or TRBD2 (5 bases each). CDR3 length: 17 amino acids. V was clipped by 2 bases and J by 5 bases, with 18 bases between them. The germline V gene has CDR1 MDHEN and CDR2 SYDVKM. The CDR3 nucleotides read TGTGCCAGCAGTTTAGCCATACCGGGACCCGGTACCGGGGAGCTGTTTTTT. Protein: CASSLAIPGPGTGELFF.

This clonotype was counted between two and nine times. The chain joins TRBV24-1 to TRBJ2-1; D might be TRBD2 (6 bases). The germline CDR1 and CDR2 sequences are KGHDR and SFDVKD. The CDR3 totals 15 residues. Between the trimmed V and J ends, which lost 4 bases and 7 bases, there was a span of 16 bases. The CDR3 is CATSDSRLVPNEQFF. DNA for the CDR3: TGTGCCACCAGTGACAGTCGACTAGTCCCGAATGAGCAGTTCTTC.

The gene calls are TRBV29-1 and TRBJ1-3; D unclear. The CDR3 spans 12 residues. V was cut by 2 bases and J by 2 bases, with 4 bases left in between. Germline V gives CDR1 SQVTM, CDR2 ANQGSEA. CDR3: CSVENTGNTIYF. CDR3 nucleotide sequence: TGCAGCGTTGAAAACACTGGAAACACCATATATTTT.

There are a few counts of this clonotype. Possible read error: a much larger clone is one base away. J is TRBJ2-5 and V is TRBV11-2; 8 bases align to TRBD1. Germline V gene data show CDR1 as SGHAT and CDR2 as FQNNGV. V trimming: 3 bases; J trimming: 5 bases; junction bases outside the gene matches: 5. The CDR3 length is 14 residues. CDR3 sequence: CASSLSGGTETQYF. CDR3 DNA: TGTGCCAGCAGCTTGTCAGGGGGCACGGAGACCCAGTACTTC.

This clonotype was counted a few times. The genes are TRBV21-1 and TRBJ2-2. TRBV21-1 counts as a pseudogene. This CDR3 is built from 15 residues. Written as DNA, the CDR3 is TGTGCCAGCAGCAAAGCGAAGGCCTTCACCGGGGAGCTGTTTTTT. Translated: CASSKAKAFTGELFF.

The chain couples TRBV28 to TRBJ2-7, with a weak D call TRBD2 (5 bases). The CDR3 sequence is 15 residues long. Per the germline V gene, CDR1 is MDHEN and CDR2 is SYDVKM. V lost 4 bases and J lost 4, with 17 bases in between. For the CDR3, the DNA is TGTGCCAGCAGTTCTCCCTATGGAGGACGGTACGAGCAGTACTTC. Amino acids: CASSSPYGGRYEQYF.

The gene calls are TRBV30 and TRBJ2-1; D tentatively fits TRBD1 or TRBD2 (5 bases each). Looked up from germline, CDR1 is GTSNPN and CDR2 is SVGIG (reference sequence). This CDR3 spans 14 amino acids. Trimming took 0 bases from V and 5 from J, leaving 11 bases between them. CDR3 amino acids: CAWSVGPFNNEQFF. Here the CDR3 DNA reads TGTGCCTGGAGTGTGGGACCATTCAACAATGAGCAGTTCTTC.

CDR3 loop: CAISALATNEKLFF. The DNA of the CDR3 is TGTGCCATCAGTGCCCTAGCAACTAATGAAAAACTGTTTTTT. The chain recombines TRBV10-3 with TRBJ1-4; no firm D call. Germline lookup yields CDR1 ENHRY and CDR2 SYGVKD. CDR3 length: 14 amino acids. V was trimmed by 4 bases and J by 0 bases, leaving 6 bases between them.

This clonotype was seen only a few times. The rearrangement links TRBV14 to TRBJ2-1; 14 bases fit TRBD2. CDR1 and CDR2 from the germline V gene are SGHDN and FVKESK. The CDR3 sequence is 19 residues long. Germline trimming cut 3 bases from V and 8 bases from J; bases unmatched to any gene: 15. CDR3: CASSHQSGTSGSWYDEQFF. CDR3 nucleotides: TGTGCCAGCAGCCACCAATCGGGGACTAGCGGGAGTTGGTACGATGAGCAGTTCTTC.

The chain is built from TRBV20-1 and TRBJ1-2, with 7 bases identical to TRBD1. The CDR3 contains 14 residues. J lost 2 bases, V lost 5 bases, and 8 bases had no gene match. Germline-derived CDR1 and CDR2 are DFQATT and SNEGSKA (reference sequence). The CDR3 nucleotides read TGCAGTGCTCCCGGGGGACAGACCAACTATGGCTACACCTTC. This gives the protein CSAPGGQTNYGYTF.

This clonotype was found a few times. The genes are TRBV28 and TRBJ1-5, with 9 bases fitting TRBD1. The germline V gene has CDR1 MDHEN and CDR2 SYDVKM. The CDR3 sequence is 15 residues long. With 5 bases clipped from V and 4 bases from J, the junction kept 6 bases outside the gene matches. The CDR3 region is CASSITGTGNQPQHF. The DNA for the CDR3 is TGTGCCAGCAGTATTACCGGGACAGGGAATCAGCCCCAGCATTTT. Drawing the rest from reference TRBV28 and TRBJ1-5, the complete variable domain is DVKVTQSSRYLVKRTGEKVFLECVQDMDHENMFWYRQDPGLGLRLIYFSYDVKMKEKGDIPEGYSVSREKKERFSLILESASTNQTSMYLCASSITGTGNQPQHFGDGTRLSIL.